Following are 29 T cell receptor beta chains from one sample sequenced in a study of Ad26.COV2.S vaccination and SARS-CoV-2 variants. Assay used: immunoSEQ multiplex PCR; TCRdb lists only in-frame clones, some missing. The sample records approximately 360,000 clones, roughly 80% being singletons. Treatment in this sample: around 19 received Ad26.COV2.S at low or high dose, single or two shots; several received placebo; per-sample allocation not given. On day 63 after the first injection, vaccine and placebo recipients gave samples. The material sequenced was peripheral blood, taken in a trial of Ad26.COV2.S vaccine versus placebo. These receptors came from a person between 18 and 65 years old who received the Ad26.COV2.S COVID-19 vaccine or a placebo.

The gene calls are TRBV9 and TRBJ2-1; 7 bases are shared with TRBD2. The germline gives CDR1 SGDLS, CDR2 YYNGEE. This CDR3 contains 14 residues. J gave up 7 bases and V 2 bases, and 6 bases lay outside the gene matches. CDR3 loop: CASSVGGMPNEQFF. The CDR3 coding sequence is TGTGCCAGCAGCGTGGGGGGGATGCCTAATGAGCAGTTCTTC.

This chain connects TRBV7-3 to TRBJ2-2; no firm D call. The CDR3 is 13 residues long. V dropped 5 bases and J dropped 6 bases, with 10 bases sitting between them. CDR1 SGHTA and CDR2 FQGTGA come from the germline V gene. CDR3 in amino acids: CASSQEFAGELFF. The DNA for the CDR3 is TGTGCCAGCAGCCAGGAGTTCGCCGGGGAGCTGTTTTTT.

The V and J genes are TRBV9 and TRBJ2-7; 7 bases align to TRBD1. V shed 9 bases and J 3 bases; nucleotides not matched to a gene: 6. Germline lookup yields CDR1 SGDLS and CDR2 YYNGEE. CDR3 length: 12 residues. CDR3 residues: CATGTDDYEQYF. In nucleotides, the CDR3 is TGTGCCACCGGGACAGACGACTACGAGCAGTACTTC.

This clone was seen just once. The rearrangement uses TRBV7-6 and TRBJ2-3; TRBD2 matches 16 bases. The length of the CDR3 is 17 residues. Trimming removed 4 bases from V and 1 base from J; junction bases left unmatched: 2. Germline CDR1 is SGHVS and CDR2 is FNYEAQ. The CDR3 spells CASSSGLAGGGTDTQYF. For the CDR3, the DNA is TGTGCCAGCAGCTCGGGACTAGCGGGAGGGGGCACAGATACGCAGTATTTT. Full variable domain (rest looked up from reference TRBV7-6 and TRBJ2-3): GAGVSQSPRYKVTKRGQDVALRCDPISGHVSLYWYRQALGQGPEFLTYFNYEAQQDKSGLPNDRFSAERPEGSISTLTIQRTEQRDSAMYRCASSSGLAGGGTDTQYFGPGTRLTVL.

The rearrangement uses TRBV12-3 or TRBV12-4 and TRBJ1-1; the D is unclear. V lost 5 bases and J 0 bases, leaving 7 bases between the germline ends. The CDR3 sequence is 13 residues long. The CDR3 coding sequence is TGTGCCAGCAGTCGGGCAGTGAACACTGAAGCTTTCTTT. This gives the protein CASSRAVNTEAFF.

CDR3 protein: CASTADPYNEQFF. The CDR3, as DNA: TGTGCCAGCACCGCGGACCCCTACAATGAGCAGTTCTTC. The chain is built from TRBV7-2 and TRBJ2-1, with no clear D. Germline V lookup: CDR1 SGHTA, CDR2 FQGNSA. Trimming took 7 bases from V and 2 from J, leaving 9 bases between them. This CDR3 comprises 13 residues.

The chain uses TRBV5-6 and TRBJ2-2, with unresolved D. Looked up from germline, CDR1 is SGHDT and CDR2 is YYEEEE. The CDR3 runs 14 residues. V dropped 5 bases and J dropped 0 bases, with 8 bases sitting between them. The CDR3 DNA is TGTGCCAGCAGGGGTTATACGAACACCGGGGAGCTGTTTTTT. It yields the protein CASRGYTNTGELFF.

V usage is TRBV6-2 or TRBV6-3 and J usage is TRBJ1-2, with 9 positions matching TRBD1. CDR1 MNHEY and CDR2 SVGEGT come from the germline V gene. Trimming removed 6 bases from V and 4 bases from J; junction bases left unmatched: 6. This CDR3 comprises 14 residues. Written as DNA, the CDR3 is TGTGCCAGCAGCTGGGGGACAGGGCGCTATGGCTACACCTTC. Translation gives CASSWGTGRYGYTF.

This clone was seen only once. The chain carries TRBV7-3 and TRBJ2-1; D is possibly TRBD1 (6 bases). The V and J ends lost 3 bases and 4 bases respectively, with 13 bases between them. CDR1 SGHTA and CDR2 FQGTGA come from the germline V gene. CDR3 length equals 15 residues. The CDR3 spells CASSFGRGDYNEQFF. The CDR3 DNA reads as TGTGCCAGCAGCTTCGGCAGGGGCGATTACAATGAGCAGTTCTTC. Based on the CDR3 plus reference TRBV7-3 and TRBJ2-1, the full variable domain is GAGVSQTPSNKVTEKGKYVELRCDPISGHTALYWYRQSLGQGPEFLIYFQGTGAADDSGLPNDRFFAVRPEGSVSTLKIQRTERGDSAVYLCASSFGRGDYNEQFFGPGTRLTVL.

J is TRBJ2-3 and V is TRBV9; the D is unclear. The germline CDR1 and CDR2 sequences are SGDLS and YYNGEE. V was pared by 1 base and J by 0 bases, with 9 bases between. This CDR3 has 15 amino acids. Written as DNA, the CDR3 is TGTGCCAGCAGCGTAATCGATGGTAGCACAGATACGCAGTATTTT. This gives the protein CASSVIDGSTDTQYF.

This chain links TRBV7-2 with TRBJ2-2, with D unresolved. Germline CDR1 SGHTA, CDR2 FQGNSA. This CDR3 is 14 amino acids long. Trimming shortened V by 3 bases and J by 2 bases, and 7 bases separated the two germline ends. The CDR3: CASSFSPNTGELFF. CDR3 coding DNA: TGTGCCAGCAGCTTCTCACCCAACACCGGGGAGCTGTTTTTT. The full variable domain, rest sourced from reference TRBV7-2 and TRBJ2-2, is GAGVSQSPSNKVTEKGKDVELRCDPISGHTALYWYRQSLGQGLEFLIYFQGNSAPDKSGLPSDRFSAERTGGSVSTLTIQRTQQEDSAVYLCASSFSPNTGELFFGEGSRLTVL.

For the CDR3, the DNA is TGCGCCAGCAGCACCGGACCCTCATCCGCGGGCACTGAAGCTTTCTTT. Its protein product is CASSTGPSSAGTEAFF. The chain uses TRBV5-1 and TRBJ1-1, with unresolved D. Trimming left V 4 bases short and J 4 bases short, with 20 bases between. CDR1 SGHRS and CDR2 YFSETQ come from the germline V gene. The CDR3 runs to 16 residues. The whole variable domain, filled in from reference TRBV5-1 and TRBJ1-1, reads KAGVTQTPRYLIKTRGQQVTLSCSPISGHRSVSWYQQTPGQGLQFLFEYFSETQRNKGNFPGRFSGRQFSNSRSEMNVSTLELGDSALYLCASSTGPSSAGTEAFFGQGTRLTVV.

The rearrangement uses TRBV12-5 and TRBJ1-1; no clear D. Germline V lookup: CDR1 LGHNT, CDR2 FRNRAP. This CDR3 is 14 amino acids long. V lost 5 bases, J lost 5 bases, and 15 bases lay in between. CDR3 in DNA: TGTGCTAGTGGTAGATACAGTGGGGAGACTGAAGCTTTCTTT. This encodes CASGRYSGETEAFF.

This chain's CDR3 is CASSPVDQPQHF. CDR3 sequence (DNA): TGTGCCAGCTCACCCGTGGACCAGCCCCAGCATTTT. The V gene is TRBV18, the J gene TRBJ1-5; the D is unclear. Per the germline V gene, CDR1 is KGHSH and CDR2 is LQKENI. The CDR3 sequence is 12 residues long. V lost 3 bases and J 7 bases, leaving 7 bases between the germline ends.

The chain uses TRBV18 and TRBJ2-5; a weak D match, TRBD1 (6 bases). The CDR3 is made up of 14 amino acids. Per germline, CDR1 KGHSH and CDR2 LQKENI. Trimming removed 3 bases at V and 3 bases at J, with 11 bases between. CDR3 DNA: TGTGCCAGCTCACCGCCGCAGGGGAAAGAGACCCAGTACTTC. Translating it yields CASSPPQGKETQYF.

The chain combines TRBV4-1 with TRBJ2-1, with D possibly being TRBD1 (6 bases). In germline, CDR1 is MGHRA, CDR2 YSYEKL. The CDR3 spans 12 residues. The V end was cut by 3 bases, the J end by 12 bases, with 12 bases between. In DNA form, the CDR3 reads TGCGCCAGCAGCCACGAGGGACACGCGCAGTTCTTC. It yields the protein CASSHEGHAQFF.

The chain carries TRBV5-4 and TRBJ2-7; D gene unclear. With 4 bases removed from V and 7 bases from J, the gap between germline ends came to 6 bases. The CDR3 totals 10 residues. The germline gives CDR1 SGHNT, CDR2 YYREEE (reference sequence). CDR3 loop: CASSPKEQYF. The CDR3 nucleotides read TGTGCCAGCAGCCCCAAGGAGCAGTACTTC. Looking up the rest from reference TRBV5-4 and TRBJ2-7 gives the full variable domain: ETGVTQSPTHLIKTRGQQVTLRCSSQSGHNTVSWYQQALGQGPQFIFQYYREEENGRGNFPPRFSGLQFPNYSSELNVNALELDDSALYLCASSPKEQYFGPGTRLTVT.

This clone has a single count. The chain carries TRBV6-5 and TRBJ1-6; unclear D gene. The germline CDR1 and CDR2 sequences are MNHEY and SVGAGI. The CDR3 runs 14 residues. V lost 5 bases and J 6 bases, leaving 11 bases between the germline ends. The CDR3 nucleotides read TGTGCCAGCAGTCTCCGGGGAGGTAATTCACCCCTCCACTTT. As protein: CASSLRGGNSPLHF.

This clone appeared once. The V and J genes are TRBV24-1 and TRBJ2-5; D perhaps matches TRBD2 (5 bases). The germline V gene encodes CDR1 KGHDR and CDR2 SFDVKD. V lost 3 bases to trimming and J lost 1 base, with 8 bases between them. CDR3 length: 14 residues. In DNA form, the CDR3 reads TGTGCCACCAGTGATAGCGGAGTCCAAGAGACCCAGTACTTC. Its translation: CATSDSGVQETQYF.

The chain combines TRBV7-3 with TRBJ1-5, with a weak D call TRBD1 (6 bases). CDR1 is SGHTA, CDR2 FQGTGA, per germline. This CDR3 has 14 residues. Trimming removed 10 bases from V and 6 bases from J, with 19 bases in between. CDR3 nucleotide sequence: TGTGCCAAAACAGGGCCCGCACGGGCTCAGCCCCAGCATTTT. It yields the protein CAKTGPARAQPQHF.

The V call is TRBV7-2, the J call TRBJ1-2; the D is unclear. The CDR3 spans 14 residues. The V end lost 7 bases, the J end lost 0 bases, and 12 bases lay between the germline ends. Germline V gives CDR1 SGHTA, CDR2 FQGNSA. CDR3 residues: CASTPDPSNYGYTF. The CDR3 DNA follows: TGTGCCAGCACCCCCGATCCTTCTAACTATGGCTACACCTTC.

This chain links TRBV6-5 with TRBJ1-2; no clear D. Germline lookup yields CDR1 MNHEY and CDR2 SVGAGI. V lost 5 bases and J 6 bases, leaving 16 bases between the germline ends. CDR3 length: 14 residues. CDR3 protein: CASSIQPTENGYTF. CDR3 DNA sequence: TGTGCCAGCAGTATACAGCCTACGGAGAATGGCTACACCTTC.

Only one count was recorded for this clone. In the same sample, other DNA sequences code for this CDR3. The chain has TRBV5-1 and TRBJ2-6; no firm D call. CDR3 length: 13 residues. Trimming took off 1 base at V and 4 bases at J, with 3 bases between the two ends. Per the germline V gene, CDR1 is SGHRS and CDR2 is YFSETQ. CDR3 bases: TGCGCCAGCAGCTTGACCGGGGCCAACGTCCTGACTTTC. This codes for CASSLTGANVLTF.

Regarding this clone: Other DNA sequences in the same sample also yield this CDR3. The chain recombines TRBV12-3 or TRBV12-4 with TRBJ2-3; possibly TRBD1 or TRBD2 for D (5 bases each). CDR3 size: 13 residues. Trimming took off 3 bases at V and 4 bases at J, with 8 bases between the two ends. CDR3 coding DNA: TGTGCCAGCAGTTTGAGGGGATCAGATACGCAGTATTTT. Protein: CASSLRGSDTQYF.

The chain couples TRBV15 to TRBJ1-1, with D possibly being TRBD1 (5 bases). The CDR3 consists of 13 residues. Trimming took off 2 bases at V and 9 bases at J, with 13 bases between the two ends. Looked up from germline, CDR1 is LNHNV and CDR2 is YYDKDF (reference sequence). The CDR3 is CATSRLSGSKAFF. The CDR3 DNA is TGTGCCACCAGCAGATTGTCAGGGTCTAAAGCTTTCTTT. The full variable domain, with the rest looked up from reference TRBV15 and TRBJ1-1, is DAMVIQNPRYQVTQFGKPVTLSCSQTLNHNVMYWYQQKSSQAPKLLFHYYDKDFNNEADTPDNFQSRRPNTSFCFLDIRSPGLGDTAMYLCATSRLSGSKAFFGQGTRLTVV.

With regard to this clone: The same CDR3 arises from other DNA sequences in this sample as well. The chain has TRBV5-1 and TRBJ1-1; no clear D gene. Germline V gene sequence: CDR1 SGHRS, CDR2 YFSETQ. The length of the CDR3 is 14 residues. V dropped 0 bases and J dropped 2 bases, with 8 bases sitting between them. The CDR3 bases are TGCGCCAGCAGCTTGGGGGATCTTAACACTGAAGCTTTCTTT. This encodes CASSLGDLNTEAFF.

This clone has a handful of counts. This chain connects TRBV5-1 to TRBJ2-7, with TRBD2 matching 11 bases. Germline assignment: CDR1 SGHRS and CDR2 YFSETQ. This CDR3 is 16 amino acids long. With 0 bases clipped from V and 4 bases from J, the junction kept 6 bases outside the gene matches. CDR3: CASSLGVGTSGYEQYF. The CDR3 coding sequence is TGCGCCAGCAGCTTGGGCGTGGGGACTAGCGGTTACGAGCAGTACTTC.

There are a few counts of this clone. The CDR3 DNA reads as TGTGCCAGCTCACCGCAAGAAAATGGCTACACCTTC. Translating gives CASSPQENGYTF. The gene calls are TRBV18 and TRBJ1-2; D not resolved. CDR1 KGHSH and CDR2 LQKENI come from the germline V gene. V dropped 3 bases and J dropped 6 bases, with 8 bases sitting between them. CDR3 length: 12 amino acids.

This sequence joins TRBV28 and TRBJ1-1; no clear D. CDR1 is MDHEN, CDR2 SYDVKM, per germline. V was cut by 11 bases and J by 6 bases, with 19 bases left in between. This CDR3 comprises 13 residues. The DNA for the CDR3 is TGTGCCTCCCTCCCCCTAGGGAGACCTGAAGCTTTCTTT. Translation: CASLPLGRPEAFF.